Listed below are T cell receptor beta chains from one sample, sequenced in a study of blood T cell repertoires in COVID-19. Clones were sequenced by immunoSEQ multiplex PCR, and TCRdb holds only the in-frame ones, with some missing. The sample consists of around 49,000 clones, around 86% of them appearing once. The sample comprised peripheral blood. These receptors originate from a woman aged 80 or older with COVID-19, enrolled during active disease. Each CDR3 is given with its conserved first and last residue. Fields, in order: D gene, J gene, CDR3 length, clone size, V gene, CDR3 DNA, CDR3 protein. A D gene is named only where the DNA matches it firmly. Only part of the rows carry a size: once, few, many, or a class if the clone is expanded.

d_gene: NA; j_gene: TRBJ2-7; len: 13; abundance: NA; v_gene: TRBV7-2; CDR3nt: TGTGCCAGCAGCCCGGGATGGGAAAGGGAGCAGTACTTC; CDR3aa: CASSPGWEREQYF
d_gene: TRBD1; j_gene: TRBJ2-2; len: 14; abundance: NA; v_gene: TRBV5-1; CDR3nt: TGCGCCAGCAGCGTGACAGGGGGCAGCGGGGAGCTGTTTTTT; CDR3aa: CASSVTGGSGELFF
d_gene: NA; j_gene: TRBJ1-4; len: 15; abundance: NA; v_gene: TRBV27; CDR3nt: TGTGCCAGCAGCCCTCGGGGGGGACGGGGCGAAAAACTGTTTTTT; CDR3aa: CASSPRGGRGEKLFF
d_gene: NA; j_gene: TRBJ2-1; len: 15; abundance: NA; v_gene: TRBV11-2; CDR3nt: TGTGCCAGCAGCTTAGTGGGTAGCACCTACAATGAGCAGTTCTTC; CDR3aa: CASSLVGSTYNEQFF
d_gene: TRBD2; j_gene: TRBJ2-1; len: 15; abundance: NA; v_gene: TRBV27; CDR3nt: TGTGCCAGCAGTCCGACTAGCGGGAGGACGAGTGAGCAGTTCTTC; CDR3aa: CASSPTSGRTSEQFF
d_gene: TRBD1; j_gene: TRBJ1-5; len: 18; abundance: NA; v_gene: TRBV6-1; CDR3nt: TGTGCCAGCAGTGAAGGGACAGGGGCTTCTATAGATAATCAGCCCCAGCATTTT; CDR3aa: CASSEGTGASIDNQPQHF
d_gene: NA; j_gene: TRBJ1-1; len: 16; abundance: few; v_gene: TRBV18; CDR3nt: TGTGCCAGCTCACCACCCCGGGGGGGGGCGCGTACTGAAGCTTTCTTT; CDR3aa: CASSPPRGGARTEAFF
d_gene: TRBD1; j_gene: TRBJ1-5; len: 14; abundance: NA; v_gene: TRBV28; CDR3nt: TGTGCCAGCAGGGGACAGGGAGAGACTCAGCCCCAGCATTTT; CDR3aa: CASRGQGETQPQHF
d_gene: TRBD1; j_gene: TRBJ2-3; len: 14; abundance: NA; v_gene: TRBV7-3; CDR3nt: TGTGCCAGCAGCCTGGGACAGAGCACAGATACGCAGTATTTT; CDR3aa: CASSLGQSTDTQYF
d_gene: NA; j_gene: TRBJ2-7; len: 15; abundance: NA; v_gene: TRBV11-3; CDR3nt: TGTGCCAGCAGCCTTTGGACTACCTCGACCCACGAGCAGTACTTC; CDR3aa: CASSLWTTSTHEQYF